One and the same sample provided the 2 T cell receptor beta chains below, sequenced in a study of post-analysis software for immune sequencing data. Findings and caveats of the study: When patients were compared with controls, about 5 TRBV segments were more frequent, TRBV5-6, TRBV5-1 and TRBV20-1 among them.

Unique molecular identifiers were carried by the TCR beta cDNA libraries. TCRdb processed the PCR reads anew with MiXCR; each CDR3 protein has one entry. This table holds 600,000 to 750,000 distinct CDR3 sequences, around 60% found once. These TCRs' antigens remain unknown. Sequenced: blood. These receptor sequences come from a girl aged 2 to 10 with multiple sclerosis.

This clonotype has just one count. In DNA form, the CDR3 reads TGCAGCGCGATTATTGACAGGGTCGCAGATACGCAGTATTTT. Translated, it gives CSAIIDRVADTQYF. The chain is built from TRBV20-1 and TRBJ2-3; 7 bases align to TRBD1. The CDR3 has 14 amino acids. Germline values: CDR1 DFQATT, CDR2 SNEGSKA (reference sequence).

This clonotype was seen a few times. The gene calls are TRBV4-3 and TRBJ2-7; D may match TRBD1 or TRBD2 (5 bases each). The J call is doubtful: the DNA matches TRBJ2-4 better. CDR1 and CDR2 from the germline V gene are LGHNA and YSLEER. The CDR3 has 13 amino acids. The CDR3 sequence is CASSQVRGNIQYF. CDR3 DNA sequence: TGCGCCAGCAGCCAAGTGAGGGGCAACATTCAGTACTTC.